The 8 T cell receptor beta chains reported below all come from one sample, sequenced in a study of CD8+ T cells in alopecia areata. In each case, RNA was isolated and then reverse transcribed into cDNA as the sequencing template. Using immunoSEQ multiplex PCR, the repertoire was profiled, and TCRdb retains in-frame clones only, with some absent. The table records some 190,000 clones, about half of them present only once. Treatment here: oral pan-JAK inhibitor, 5-10 mg twice daily. Sequenced here: CD8+ T cells sorted from blood, sampled at week 52, from a patient treated with tofacitinib. These TCRs come from a human donor with alopecia areata.

The rearrangement uses TRBV9 and TRBJ2-7; 9 nucleotides match TRBD2. CDR3 size: 16 residues. Trimming removed 4 bases from V and 4 bases from J; junction bases left unmatched: 12. CDR1 is SGDLS, CDR2 YYNGEE, per germline. CDR3 protein: CASSTGLASFIYEQYF. DNA for the CDR3: TGTGCCAGCAGCACCGGACTAGCGTCTTTTATTTACGAGCAGTACTTC.

The chain couples TRBV4-1 to TRBJ1-6; 8 bases map to TRBD1. The CDR3 sequence is 17 residues long. V shed 0 bases and J 6 bases; nucleotides not matched to a gene: 7. Germline CDR1 is MGHRA and CDR2 is YSYEKL. CDR3 sequence reads: CASSQEPRGLGNSPLHF. The CDR3 DNA reads TGCGCCAGCAGCCAAGAGCCCAGGGGGCTTGGTAATTCACCCCTCCACTTT.

This chain joins TRBV5-1 and TRBJ2-1, with TRBD1 matching over 10 bases. V shed 2 bases, J shed 0 bases, and the junction held 14 bases outside the gene matches. Germline V lookup: CDR1 SGHRS, CDR2 YFSETQ. The CDR3 has 20 residues. The CDR3 DNA sequence: TGCGCCAGCAGCTTACCCCGACAGGGGGCCACTGGGGGCTCCTACAATGAGCAGTTCTTC. Its protein product is CASSLPRQGATGGSYNEQFF.

This chain links TRBV13 with TRBJ1-6, with 9 bases matching TRBD1. The CDR3 has 16 amino acids. Germline values: CDR1 PRHDT, CDR2 FYEKMQ (reference sequence). The V segment lost 5 bases and the J segment 9 bases; nucleotides outside the gene matches: 11. The CDR3 region has the DNA TGTGCCAGCAGCGGCCGGGACAGGGCCTTGACTTCACCCCTCCACTTT. Its translation is CASSGRDRALTSPLHF. Full variable domain (remainder filled in from reference TRBV13 and TRBJ1-6): AAGVIQSPRHLIKEKRETATLKCYPIPRHDTVYWYQQGPGQDPQFLISFYEKMQSDKGSIPDRFSAQQFSDYHSELNMSSLELGDSALYFCASSGRDRALTSPLHFGNGTRLTVT.

This clone has only a few counts. This chain joins TRBV11-2 and TRBJ2-2; no reliable D call. In germline, CDR1 is SGHAT, CDR2 FQNNGV. The V and J ends lost 3 bases and 6 bases respectively, with 11 bases between them. The CDR3 loop spans 14 amino acids. CDR3 nucleotide sequence: TGTGCCAGCAGCTTCTGGAGTTTGGCCGGGGAGCTGTTTTTT. Translated: CASSFWSLAGELFF.

The J gene is TRBJ2-5, the V gene TRBV4-1, with a tentative D call TRBD1 (5 bases). The CDR3 has 14 amino acids. Germline V gene lookup returns CDR1 MGHRA and CDR2 YSYEKL. Trimming left V 0 bases short and J 3 bases short, with 8 bases between. As DNA, the CDR3 is TGCGCCAGCAGCCAAGACCCCAGGGAAGAGACCCAGTACTTC. Residues: CASSQDPREETQYF.

This clone appeared a few times. The chain recombines TRBV6-5 with TRBJ2-5; TRBD1 agrees at 9 bases. Germline V gene data show CDR1 as MNHEY and CDR2 as SVGAGI. The ends lost 2 bases at V and 5 bases at J; junction bases unmatched: 0. The CDR3 has 13 amino acids. Written as DNA, the CDR3 is TGTGCCAGCAGTTACGGACAGGGGGAGACCCAGTACTTC. Translated: CASSYGQGETQYF.

The chain links TRBV27 to TRBJ1-5, with D hard to call. Per the germline V gene, CDR1 is MNHEY and CDR2 is SMNVEV (reference sequence). This CDR3 spans 13 amino acids. The germline V and J ends were trimmed by 3 bases and 7 bases, with 10 bases remaining between them. The CDR3 nucleotides read TGTGCCAGCAGTTTTTTGAAGGACCAGCCCCAGCATTTT. Translation gives CASSFLKDQPQHF.